The 5 T cell receptor beta chains below come from one sample, sequenced in a study of cytomegalovirus exposure and HLA in healthy donors. PCR primers comprised 60 Vbeta and 13 Jbeta primers. Data came from immunoSEQ multiplex PCR; TCRdb stores just in-frame clones and leaves some out. The sample consists of almost 200,000 clones, 79% of them appearing once. Sequenced: PBMCs. These receptors came from a male donor in good health and CMV-seropositive.

The chain joins TRBV4-3 to TRBJ1-2, with D unresolved. The CDR3 has 17 amino acids. Germline V gene data show CDR1 as LGHNA and CDR2 as YSLEER. The germline V and J ends were trimmed by 4 bases and 2 bases, with 20 bases remaining between them. CDR3 DNA: TGCGCCAGCAGCCCTCAGGTCCTGTATGGTTTCAACTATGGCTACACCTTC. This sequence encodes CASSPQVLYGFNYGYTF.

The chain employs TRBV29-1 and TRBJ2-7, with 7 positions matching TRBD2. Trimming removed 4 bases from V and 1 base from J; junction bases left unmatched: 4. This CDR3 spans 13 amino acids. From germline, CDR1 is SQVTM and CDR2 ANQGSEA. This CDR3 reads CSVVLAQSYEQYF. The DNA for the CDR3 is TGCAGCGTTGTACTAGCGCAGTCCTACGAGCAGTACTTC.

This clone was seen only a few times. CDR3 protein: CASSEPPAVEQYF. In nucleotides, the CDR3 is TGTGCCAGCAGTGAGCCCCCCGCGGTCGAGCAGTACTTC. The gene calls are TRBV2 and TRBJ2-7; D is unresolved. V lost 3 bases, J lost 6 bases, and 12 bases lay in between. CDR1 is SNHLY, CDR2 FYNNEI, per germline. CDR3 length equals 13 residues. The full variable domain, its missing parts supplied by reference TRBV2 and TRBJ2-7, is EPEVTQTPSHQVTQMGQEVILRCVPISNHLYFYWYRQILGQKVEFLVSFYNNEISEKSEIFDDQFSVERPDGSNFTLKIRSTKLEDSAMYFCASSEPPAVEQYFGPGTRLTVT.

The CDR3 loop is CATLIPNTDTQYF. The CDR3 DNA is TGTGCCACCTTGATTCCTAACACAGATACGCAGTATTTT. This sequence joins TRBV5-6 and TRBJ2-3; D not certain. V gave up 9 bases and J gave up 2 bases, with 13 bases separating them. This CDR3 contains 13 residues. CDR1 is SGHDT and CDR2 is YYEEEE in the germline V gene. Based on the CDR3 plus reference TRBV5-6 and TRBJ2-3, the full variable domain is DAGVTQSPTHLIKTRGQQVTLRCSPKSGHDTVSWYQQALGQGPQFIFQYYEEEERQRGNFPDRFSGHQFPNYSSELNVNALLLGDSALYLCATLIPNTDTQYFGPGTRLTVL.

This chain joins TRBV9 and TRBJ2-5; tentatively, D is TRBD2 (5 bases). CDR3 length: 17 residues. CDR1 and CDR2 from the germline V gene are SGDLS and YYNGEE. Between the trimmed V and J ends, which lost 3 bases and 5 bases, there was a span of 23 bases. CDR3 sequence reads: CASSAATAGPSGETQYF. The CDR3 DNA reads as TGTGCCAGCAGCGCGGCTACTGCAGGTCCTTCGGGGGAGACCCAGTACTTC.